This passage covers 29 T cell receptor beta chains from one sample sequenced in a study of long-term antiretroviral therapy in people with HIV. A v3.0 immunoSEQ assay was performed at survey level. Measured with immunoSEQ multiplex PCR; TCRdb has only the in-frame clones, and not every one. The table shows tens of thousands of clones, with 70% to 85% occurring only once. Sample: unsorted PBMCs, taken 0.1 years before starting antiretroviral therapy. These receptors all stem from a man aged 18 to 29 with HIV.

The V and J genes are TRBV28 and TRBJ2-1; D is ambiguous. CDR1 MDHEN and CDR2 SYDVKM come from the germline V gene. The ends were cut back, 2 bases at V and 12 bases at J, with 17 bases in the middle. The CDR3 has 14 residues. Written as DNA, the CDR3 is TGTGCCAGCAGTTTAAGGTCTCAAGCATCAGGGCAGTTCTTC. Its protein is CASSLRSQASGQFF.

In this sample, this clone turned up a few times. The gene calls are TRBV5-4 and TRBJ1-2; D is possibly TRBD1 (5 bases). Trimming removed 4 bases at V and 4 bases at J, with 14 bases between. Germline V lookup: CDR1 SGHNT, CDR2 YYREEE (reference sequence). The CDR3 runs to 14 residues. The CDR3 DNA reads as TGTGCCAGCAGCAACCAGGGTCTAGCCTATGGCTACACCTTC. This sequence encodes CASSNQGLAYGYTF.

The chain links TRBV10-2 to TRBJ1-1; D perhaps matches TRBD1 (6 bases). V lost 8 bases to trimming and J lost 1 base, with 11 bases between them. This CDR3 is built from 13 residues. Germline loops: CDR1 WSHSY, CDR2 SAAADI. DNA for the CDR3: TGCGCCAGCGGCACACAGGGGAACACTGAAGCTTTCTTT. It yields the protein CASGTQGNTEAFF.

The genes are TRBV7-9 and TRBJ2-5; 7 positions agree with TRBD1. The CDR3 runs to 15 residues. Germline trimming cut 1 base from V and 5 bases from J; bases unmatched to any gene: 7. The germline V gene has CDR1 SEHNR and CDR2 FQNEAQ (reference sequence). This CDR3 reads CASSLEGASWETQYF. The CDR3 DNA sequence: TGTGCCAGCAGCTTAGAGGGGGCTTCTTGGGAGACCCAGTACTTC.

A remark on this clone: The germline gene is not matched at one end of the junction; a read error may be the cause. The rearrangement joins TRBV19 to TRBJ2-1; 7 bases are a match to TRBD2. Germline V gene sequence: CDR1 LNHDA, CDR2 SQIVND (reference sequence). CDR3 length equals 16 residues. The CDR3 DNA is TGTGCCGGTAGTATTTTGGGCGGGAGAATTACAAATGAGCAGTTCTTC. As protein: CAGSILGGRITNEQFF.

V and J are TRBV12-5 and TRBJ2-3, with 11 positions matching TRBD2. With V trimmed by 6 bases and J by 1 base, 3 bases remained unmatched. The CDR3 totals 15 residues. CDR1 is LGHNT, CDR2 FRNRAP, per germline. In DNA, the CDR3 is TGTGCTAGTGGCCCGGGACTAGCGGGCACAGATACGCAGTATTTT. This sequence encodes CASGPGLAGTDTQYF.

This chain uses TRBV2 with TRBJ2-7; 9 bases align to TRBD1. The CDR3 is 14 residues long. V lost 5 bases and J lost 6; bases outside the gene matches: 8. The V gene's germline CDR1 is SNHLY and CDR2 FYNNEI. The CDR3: CASSFPGQGREQYF. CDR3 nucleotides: TGTGCCAGCAGTTTTCCGGGACAGGGACGCGAGCAGTACTTC.

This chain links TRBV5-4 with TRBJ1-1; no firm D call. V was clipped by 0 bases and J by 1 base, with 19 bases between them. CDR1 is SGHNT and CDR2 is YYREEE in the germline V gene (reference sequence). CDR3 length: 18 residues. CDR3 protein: CASSLDFMSSEGNTEAFF. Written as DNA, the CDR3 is TGTGCCAGCAGCTTGGACTTTATGAGTTCCGAAGGGAACACTGAAGCTTTCTTT.

In nucleotides, the CDR3 is TGCAGCGTTGAACTAGCGGGAGATTTCCAAGAGACCCAGTACTTC. It yields the protein CSVELAGDFQETQYF. The chain carries TRBV29-1 and TRBJ2-5; 10 positions match TRBD2. Germline CDR1 reads SQVTM; CDR2 reads ANQGSEA. The CDR3 consists of 15 residues. The V gene end was trimmed by 2 bases and the J gene end by 1 base; junction bases not matched to a gene: 4.

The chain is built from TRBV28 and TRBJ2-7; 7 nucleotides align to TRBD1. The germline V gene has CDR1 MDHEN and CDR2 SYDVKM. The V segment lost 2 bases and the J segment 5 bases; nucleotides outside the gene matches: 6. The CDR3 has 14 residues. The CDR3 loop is CASSLPGTANEQYF. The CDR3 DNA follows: TGTGCCAGCAGTTTACCTGGGACAGCCAACGAGCAGTACTTC.

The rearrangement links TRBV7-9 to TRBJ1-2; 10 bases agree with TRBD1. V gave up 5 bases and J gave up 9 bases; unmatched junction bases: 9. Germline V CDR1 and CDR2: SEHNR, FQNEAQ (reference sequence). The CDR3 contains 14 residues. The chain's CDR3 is CASSPGDRGRSYTF. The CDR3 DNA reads TGTGCCAGCAGCCCTGGGGACAGGGGTAGGAGCTACACCTTC.

This chain's CDR3 is CASSTTRTSSYEQYF. Written as DNA, the CDR3 is TGTGCCAGCAGTACCACCCGGACTAGCTCCTACGAGCAGTACTTC. This rearrangement joins TRBV7-2 to TRBJ2-7; 7 bases fit TRBD2. The CDR3 extends over 15 amino acids. With 6 bases clipped from V and 0 bases from J, the junction kept 8 bases outside the gene matches. Looked up from germline, CDR1 is SGHTA and CDR2 is FQGNSA.

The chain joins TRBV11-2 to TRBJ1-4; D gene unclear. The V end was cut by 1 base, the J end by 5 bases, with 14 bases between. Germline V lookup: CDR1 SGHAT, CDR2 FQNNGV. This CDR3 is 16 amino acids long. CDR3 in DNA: TGTGCCAGCAGCTTAGGCCTGGGAATGGCAAATGAAAAACTGTTTTTT. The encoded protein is CASSLGLGMANEKLFF.

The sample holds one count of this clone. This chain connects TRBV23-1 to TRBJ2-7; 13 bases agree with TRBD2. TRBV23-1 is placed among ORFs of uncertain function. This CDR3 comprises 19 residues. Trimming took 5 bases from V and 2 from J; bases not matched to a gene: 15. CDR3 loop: CASSIGTGTSGTFTYEQYF. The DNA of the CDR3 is TGCGCCAGCAGTATAGGTACCGGGACTAGCGGGACGTTTACCTACGAGCAGTACTTC.

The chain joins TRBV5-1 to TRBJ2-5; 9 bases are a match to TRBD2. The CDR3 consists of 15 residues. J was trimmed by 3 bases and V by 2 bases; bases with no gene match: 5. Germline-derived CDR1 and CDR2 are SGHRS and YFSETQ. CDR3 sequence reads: CASSFSGGTEETQYF. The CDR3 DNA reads TGCGCCAGCAGCTTTAGCGGGGGAACCGAAGAGACCCAGTACTTC. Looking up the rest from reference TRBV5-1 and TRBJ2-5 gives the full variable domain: KAGVTQTPRYLIKTRGQQVTLSCSPISGHRSVSWYQQTPGQGLQFLFEYFSETQRNKGNFPGRFSGRQFSNSRSEMNVSTLELGDSALYLCASSFSGGTEETQYFGPGTRLLVL.

In nucleotides, the CDR3 is TGTGCCAGCAGCCCGCTCTTGGACAGGGAGAGAAATGGCTACACCTTC. This sequence encodes CASSPLLDRERNGYTF. This rearrangement joins TRBV7-9 to TRBJ1-2; TRBD1 aligns across 8 bases. Germline CDR1 SEHNR, CDR2 FQNEAQ (reference sequence). V shed 5 bases and J 6 bases; nucleotides not matched to a gene: 14. The CDR3 consists of 16 residues.

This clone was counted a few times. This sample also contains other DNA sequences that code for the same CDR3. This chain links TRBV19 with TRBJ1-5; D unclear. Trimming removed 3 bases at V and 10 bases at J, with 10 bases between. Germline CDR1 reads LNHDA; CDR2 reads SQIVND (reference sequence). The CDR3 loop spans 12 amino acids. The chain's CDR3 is CASSIPLQPQHF. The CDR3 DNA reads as TGTGCCAGTAGTATCCCACTCCAACCCCAGCATTTT.

CDR3 in DNA: TGTGCCAGCAGCCCCACCGGGCGGGTTCAGTATTTT. It specifies CASSPTGRVQYF. The chain joins TRBV9 to TRBJ2-3, with D maybe TRBD2 (5 bases). The germline V gene has CDR1 SGDLS and CDR2 YYNGEE. The CDR3 length is 12 residues. V was pared by 4 bases and J by 12 bases, with 15 bases between.

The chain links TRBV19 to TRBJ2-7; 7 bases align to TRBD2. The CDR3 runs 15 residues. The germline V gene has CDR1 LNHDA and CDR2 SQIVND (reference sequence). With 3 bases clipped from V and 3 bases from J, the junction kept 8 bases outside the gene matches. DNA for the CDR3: TGTGCCAGTAGTATGCGGCTAGCGGACTACTACGAGCAGTACTTC. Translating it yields CASSMRLADYYEQYF.

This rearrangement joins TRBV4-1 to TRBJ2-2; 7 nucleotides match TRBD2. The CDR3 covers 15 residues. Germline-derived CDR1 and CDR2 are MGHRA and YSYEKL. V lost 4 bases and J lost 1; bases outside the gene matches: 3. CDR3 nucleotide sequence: TGCGCCAGCAGCCCCCGGGGGGTGAACACCGGGGAGCTGTTTTTT. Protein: CASSPRGVNTGELFF.

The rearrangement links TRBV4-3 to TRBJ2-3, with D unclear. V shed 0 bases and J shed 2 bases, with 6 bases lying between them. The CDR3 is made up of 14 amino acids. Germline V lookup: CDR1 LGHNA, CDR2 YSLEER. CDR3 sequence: CASSQDRHTDTQYF. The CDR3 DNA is TGCGCCAGCAGCCAAGATAGACACACAGATACGCAGTATTTT.

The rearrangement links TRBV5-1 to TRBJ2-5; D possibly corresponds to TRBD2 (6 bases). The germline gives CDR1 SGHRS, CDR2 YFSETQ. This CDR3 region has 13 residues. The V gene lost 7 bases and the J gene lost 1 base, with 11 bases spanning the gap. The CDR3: CASGISGQETQYF. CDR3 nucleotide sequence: TGCGCCAGCGGGATTAGCGGCCAAGAGACCCAGTACTTC.

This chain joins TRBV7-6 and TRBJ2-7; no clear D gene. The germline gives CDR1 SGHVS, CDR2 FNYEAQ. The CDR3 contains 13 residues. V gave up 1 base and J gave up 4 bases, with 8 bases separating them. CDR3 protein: CASSLGLGYEQYF. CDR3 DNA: TGTGCCAGCAGCTTAGGGTTGGGGTACGAGCAGTACTTC.

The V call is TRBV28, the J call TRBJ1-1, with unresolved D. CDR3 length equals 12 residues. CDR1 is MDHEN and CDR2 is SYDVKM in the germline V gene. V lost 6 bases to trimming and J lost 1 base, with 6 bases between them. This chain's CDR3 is CASSEQNTEAFF. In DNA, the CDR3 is TGTGCCAGCAGCGAACAGAACACTGAAGCTTTCTTT.

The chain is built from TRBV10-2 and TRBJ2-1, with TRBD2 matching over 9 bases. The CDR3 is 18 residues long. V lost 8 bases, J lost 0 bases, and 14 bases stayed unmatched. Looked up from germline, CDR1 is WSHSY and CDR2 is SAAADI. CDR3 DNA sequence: TGCGCCAGCGGTGGGACTAGCCCTAACCCGACCTCCTACAATGAGCAGTTCTTC. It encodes CASGGTSPNPTSYNEQFF.

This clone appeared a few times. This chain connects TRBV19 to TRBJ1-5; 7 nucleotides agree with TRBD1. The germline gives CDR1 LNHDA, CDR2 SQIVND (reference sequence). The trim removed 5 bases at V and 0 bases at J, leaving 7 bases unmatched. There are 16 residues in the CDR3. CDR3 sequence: CASSAGGQTSNQPQHF. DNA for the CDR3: TGTGCCAGTAGTGCGGGGGGACAGACTAGCAATCAGCCCCAGCATTTT. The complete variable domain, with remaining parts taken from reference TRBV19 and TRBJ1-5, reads DGGITQSPKYLFRKEGQNVTLSCEQNLNHDAMYWYRQDPGQGLRLIYYSQIVNDFQKGDIAEGYSVSREKKESFPLTVTSAQKNPTAFYLCASSAGGQTSNQPQHFGDGTRLSIL.

CDR3 DNA: TGTGCCAGCAGCCATCAGGAAAGCTCCTACAATGAGCAGTTCTTC. Its translation is CASSHQESSYNEQFF. V usage is TRBV6-4 and J usage is TRBJ2-1; D not certain. The germline CDR1 and CDR2 sequences are MRHNA and SNTAGT. V lost 6 bases, J lost 0 bases, and 12 bases lay in between. The CDR3 length is 15 residues.

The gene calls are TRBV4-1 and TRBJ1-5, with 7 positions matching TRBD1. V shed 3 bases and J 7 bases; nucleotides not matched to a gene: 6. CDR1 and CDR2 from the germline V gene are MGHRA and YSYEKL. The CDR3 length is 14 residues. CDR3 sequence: CASSQRDSSQPQHF. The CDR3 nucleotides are TGCGCCAGCAGCCAGAGGGACAGTTCACAGCCCCAGCATTTT.

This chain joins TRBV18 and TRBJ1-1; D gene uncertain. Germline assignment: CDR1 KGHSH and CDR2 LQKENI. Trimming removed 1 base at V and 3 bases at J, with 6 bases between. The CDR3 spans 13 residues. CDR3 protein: CASSPHPDTEAFF. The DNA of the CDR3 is TGTGCCAGCTCACCACATCCGGACACTGAAGCTTTCTTT.